Listed below are T cell receptor beta chains from one sample, sequenced in a study of shared T cell receptors in the human thymus. Clones were sequenced by immunoSEQ multiplex PCR, and TCRdb holds only the in-frame ones, with some missing. The data show around 65,000 clones, 90% to 95% seen once. Sample: thymocytes. The receptors were sampled from a human donor. Both conserved end residues are trimmed from each CDR3. Clone size appears in some rows only: once, few, many, or a class for an expanded clone.

v_gene: TRBV18
len: 13
abundance: once
j_gene: TRBJ1-2
CDR3aa: ASSNRTGGSYGYT

v_gene: TRBV7-9
len: 11
abundance: .
j_gene: TRBJ1-2
CDR3aa: ASGGGWNYGYT

v_gene: TRBV15
len: 12
abundance: .
j_gene: TRBJ2-3
CDR3aa: ATSRETRGDTQY

v_gene: TRBV29-1
len: 11
abundance: .
j_gene: TRBJ1-1
CDR3aa: SVEGPRDTEAF

v_gene: TRBV4-3
len: 14
abundance: .
j_gene: TRBJ1-2
CDR3aa: ASSQDGKGDDYGYT

v_gene: TRBV27
len: 12
abundance: .
j_gene: TRBJ1-4
CDR3aa: ASSSTRGYEKLF

v_gene: TRBV30
len: 9
abundance: .
j_gene: TRBJ1-5
CDR3aa: AWGSVQPQH

v_gene: TRBV29-1
len: 10
abundance: once
j_gene: TRBJ1-1
CDR3aa: SVETTPAEAF

v_gene: TRBV10-2
len: 12
abundance: .
j_gene: TRBJ2-7
CDR3aa: ASSEDGRGYEQY

v_gene: TRBV9
len: 17
abundance: .
j_gene: TRBJ2-4
CDR3aa: ASSAEGGRDRGAKNIQY

v_gene: TRBV7-2
len: 10
abundance: .
j_gene: TRBJ2-2
CDR3aa: ASSLVVGELF

v_gene: TRBV27
len: 14
abundance: .
j_gene: TRBJ1-5
CDR3aa: ASSFTVAISNQPQH

v_gene: TRBV5-5
len: 15
abundance: .
j_gene: TRBJ1-5
CDR3aa: ASSLESGNGSDQPQH

v_gene: TRBV11-3
len: 15
abundance: .
j_gene: TRBJ2-2
CDR3aa: ASSFSGTGEYTGELF

v_gene: TRBV11-3
len: 10
abundance: .
j_gene: TRBJ2-2
CDR3aa: ASSPRTGELF

v_gene: TRBV7-6
len: 18
abundance: .
j_gene: TRBJ1-3
CDR3aa: ASSFGGEKSSGYSGNTIY